Sequencing of this T cell receptor beta chain was carried out in a study of PD-1 blockade in classical Hodgkin lymphoma. Study results and caveats: Lower baseline TCR diversity was reported for newly diagnosed patients than for healthy donors.

Here immunoSEQ multiplex PCR was the method, and the copy in TCRdb shows in-frame clones only, minus some. The sample holds about 47,000 clones, approximately 91% seen once. On this clone: Its antigen is not identified.

V was trimmed by 4 bases and J by 0 bases, leaving 11 bases between them. CDR3 length: 14 residues. Germline CDR1 SQVTM, CDR2 ANQGSEA. Sample time point: newly diagnosed, previously untreated cHL patient sample. The chain links TRBV29-1 to TRBJ2-3; tentatively, D is TRBD2 (6 bases). The sample taken for sequencing was peripheral blood mononuclear cells (PBMCs). The clonotype comes from a human donor with classical Hodgkin lymphoma. CDR3 region: CSVGGGVSTDTQYF. In DNA, the CDR3 is TGCAGCGTTGGTGGCGGGGTTAGCACAGATACGCAGTATTTT.